The text below deals with one TCR beta chain. The antigen it recognizes is unknown. Base qualities are not recorded, but no much larger clone differs from it by a single base. The immunoSEQ Assay, a bias-controlled multiplex PCR, was used to amplify TCRbeta CDR3 regions from genomic DNA. Processing in the source paper ran as follows. The number of nucleated cells in each sample was estimated from the amplification of reference gene primers within the assay. To quantify the absolute abundance of each unique TCRbeta CDR3 rearrangement, sequence reads were collapsed and filtered. For each sample, productive Simpson clonality was calculated as the square root of Simpson's diversity index across productive rearrangements. TCRdb carries this immuneACCESS record with in-frame sequences only. Its versions omit some clonotypes, under half of them owing to an unresolved V gene in the studies checked, with the rest unexplained. That table furnishes V, J and clone size, whereas the DNA furnished D and trimming. Recorded for this sample are a few hundred thousand clones; around nine tenths of them occurred a single time. The leading ten clones occupy roughly a tenth of the sample.

The data belong to a study of blood T cell repertoires in COVID-19 (dated by TCRdb to 2019 to 2021). Broadly, across the study: Collaborator samples came from the United States, Italy and Spain and covered acute and convalescent phases of COVID-19. The material from the prospective study consisted of cDNA or gDNA derived from T cells, B-cell-depleted T cells, or PBMCs. Deeply sampled blood TCRbeta repertoires from subjects exposed to, actively infected with, or recovered from COVID-19 were included in the dataset. The repertoires were released in a freely available public database intended as a resource for research on the immune response to SARS-CoV-2. Samples were obtained from the ongoing ImmuneRACE study (first 160 participants) and from 1,254 subjects provided by 6 global collaborators. Nearly every sample came with metadata listing a de-identified subject ID, COVID-19 status, age in years and sex. Where available, HLA class I and class II types were obtained from metadata supplied by the sample provider rather than from assay-based typing. Study-level results and caveats: The quantity of clinical and demographic metadata differed by source and by participant and was supplied without curation.

In the prospective study, participants were about 18 to 95 years old, resided in about two dozen geographic areas of the United States, and were enrolled through a virtual design. In the prospective study, participants were assigned to cohorts based on the clinical history participants reported in a screening survey and a study questionnaire. For ImmuneRACE Cohort 3, a participant was defined as recovered based on two consecutive negative NP/OP PCR tests, clearance by a healthcare professional, or resolution of symptoms. Each participant in the prospective study had whole blood, serum and a nasopharyngeal or oropharyngeal swab collected by mobile phlebotomists. Prospective study participants could optionally give additional blood draws and questionnaires over a roughly 2-month period. Blood samples from the prospective study were shipped frozen or at room temperature prior to DNA extraction. The CDR3 measures 15 amino acids from cysteine to phenylalanine. Only the CDR3 DNA stays, 45 bases, in frame from base 1. V is clipped by 9 bases and J by 4 bases, and the sequence between their germline boundaries is 20 bases long. CDR1 is given as KGHDR and CDR2 as SFDVKD, both from the germline V gene.

This chain joins TRBV24-1 to TRBJ1-1; TRBD1 is a possible D gene, resting on 6 matching bases. Sequencing was done on a sample of PBMCs or T cells enriched from blood (not recorded which). The receptor was derived from a woman aged 45-60 years who had recovered from COVID-19. CDR3 sequence: CATSAGDVLSTEAFF. At the DNA level, the sequence is TGTGCCACCTCCGCAGGGGACGTGCTGAGCACTGAAGCTTTCTTT.